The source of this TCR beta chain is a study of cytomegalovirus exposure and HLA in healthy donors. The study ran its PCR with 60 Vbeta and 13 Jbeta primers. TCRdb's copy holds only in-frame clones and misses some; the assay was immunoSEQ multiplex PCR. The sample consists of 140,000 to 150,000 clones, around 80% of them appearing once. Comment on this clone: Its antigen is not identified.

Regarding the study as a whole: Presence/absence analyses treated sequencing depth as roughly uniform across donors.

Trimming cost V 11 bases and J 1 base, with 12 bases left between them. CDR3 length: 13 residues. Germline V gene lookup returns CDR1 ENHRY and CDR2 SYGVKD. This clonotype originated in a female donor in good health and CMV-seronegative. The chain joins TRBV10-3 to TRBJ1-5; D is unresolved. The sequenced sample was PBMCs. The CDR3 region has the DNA TGTGCCCCGCCCCGGGGAAGCAATCAGCCCCAGCATTTT. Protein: CAPPRGSNQPQHF.